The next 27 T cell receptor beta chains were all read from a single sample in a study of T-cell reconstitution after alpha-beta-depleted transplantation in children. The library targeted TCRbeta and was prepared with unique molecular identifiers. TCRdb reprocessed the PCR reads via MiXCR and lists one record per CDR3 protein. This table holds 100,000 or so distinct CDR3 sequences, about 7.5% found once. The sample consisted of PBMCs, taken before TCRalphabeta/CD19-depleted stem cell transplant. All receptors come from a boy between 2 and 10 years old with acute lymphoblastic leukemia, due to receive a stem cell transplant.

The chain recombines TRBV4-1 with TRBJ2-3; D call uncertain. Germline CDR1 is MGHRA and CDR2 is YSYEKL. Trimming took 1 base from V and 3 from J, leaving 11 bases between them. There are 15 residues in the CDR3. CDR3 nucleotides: TGCGCCAGCAGCCAAGTTGGGTTAGCAACAGATACGCAGTATTTT. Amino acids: CASSQVGLATDTQYF.

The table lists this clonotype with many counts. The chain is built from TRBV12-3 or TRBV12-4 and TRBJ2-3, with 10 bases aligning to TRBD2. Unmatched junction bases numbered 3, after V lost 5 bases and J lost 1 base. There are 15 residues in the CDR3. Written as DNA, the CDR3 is TGTGCCAGCAGTACGACTAGCGGGCGCACAGATACGCAGTATTTT. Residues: CASSTTSGRTDTQYF.

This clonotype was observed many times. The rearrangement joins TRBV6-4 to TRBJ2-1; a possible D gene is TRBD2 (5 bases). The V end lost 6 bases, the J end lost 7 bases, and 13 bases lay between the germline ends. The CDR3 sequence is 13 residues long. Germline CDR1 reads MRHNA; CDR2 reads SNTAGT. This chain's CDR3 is CASRLTGTNEQFF. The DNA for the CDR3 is TGTGCCAGCAGGCTCACGGGAACAAATGAGCAGTTCTTC.

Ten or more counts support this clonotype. For the CDR3, the DNA is TGCGCCAGCAGCCACCTAGCCGCAGGGGGCGGGGCGAACACCGGGGAGCTGTTTTTT. Protein product: CASSHLAAGGGANTGELFF. The chain has TRBV4-1 and TRBJ2-2; the match to TRBD1 covers 8 bases. Germline assignment: CDR1 MGHRA and CDR2 YSYEKL. The CDR3 is 19 amino acids. J was trimmed by 0 bases and V by 3 bases; bases with no gene match: 12.

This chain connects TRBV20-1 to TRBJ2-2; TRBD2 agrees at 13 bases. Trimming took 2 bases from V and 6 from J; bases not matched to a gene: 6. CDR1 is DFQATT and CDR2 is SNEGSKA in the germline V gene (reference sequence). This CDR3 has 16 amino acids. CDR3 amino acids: CSARLITSGGAGELFF. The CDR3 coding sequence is TGCAGTGCTAGACTGATAACTAGCGGGGGGGCCGGGGAGCTGTTTTTT.

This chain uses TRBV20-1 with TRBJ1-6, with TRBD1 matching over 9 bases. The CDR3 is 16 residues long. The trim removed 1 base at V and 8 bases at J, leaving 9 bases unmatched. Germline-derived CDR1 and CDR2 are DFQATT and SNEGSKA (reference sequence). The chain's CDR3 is CSARAGQGLLHSPLHF. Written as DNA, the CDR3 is TGCAGTGCTAGAGCCGGACAGGGGTTGTTGCATTCACCCCTCCACTTT.

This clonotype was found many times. The CDR3 DNA reads TGTGCCAGCCAAAGAGGTGACGTGGGGGCTAATGAAAAACTGTTTTTT. It yields the protein CASQRGDVGANEKLFF. The chain couples TRBV12-3 or TRBV12-4 to TRBJ1-4, with a tentative D call TRBD1 (5 bases). The CDR3 has 16 amino acids. V lost 8 bases to trimming and J lost 3 bases, with 19 bases between them.

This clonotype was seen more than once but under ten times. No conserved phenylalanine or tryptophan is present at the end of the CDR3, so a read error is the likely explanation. The CDR3 DNA follows: TGTGCCAGCAGCTTGGAATTCGACAATGAGCAGTTCTCC. This gives the protein CASSLEFDNEQFS. The chain carries TRBV5-6 and TRBJ2-1; D gene unclear. This CDR3 comprises 13 residues. Germline loops: CDR1 SGHDT, CDR2 YYEEEE. V lost 0 bases, J lost 5 bases, and 6 bases lay in between.

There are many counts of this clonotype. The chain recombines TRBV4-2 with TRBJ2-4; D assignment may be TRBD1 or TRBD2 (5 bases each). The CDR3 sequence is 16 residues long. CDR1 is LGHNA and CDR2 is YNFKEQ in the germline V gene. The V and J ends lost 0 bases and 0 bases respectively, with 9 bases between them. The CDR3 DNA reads TGTGCCAGCAGCCAAGAGGGGACGATAGCCAAAAACATTCAGTACTTC. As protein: CASSQEGTIAKNIQYF.

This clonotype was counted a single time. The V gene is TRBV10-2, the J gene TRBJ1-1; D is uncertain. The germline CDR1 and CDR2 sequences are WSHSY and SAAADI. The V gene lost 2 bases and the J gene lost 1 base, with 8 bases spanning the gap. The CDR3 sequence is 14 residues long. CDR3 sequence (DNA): TGCGCCAGCAGTGAGCGGCAGGAGAACACTGAAGCTTTCTTT. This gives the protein CASSERQENTEAFF.

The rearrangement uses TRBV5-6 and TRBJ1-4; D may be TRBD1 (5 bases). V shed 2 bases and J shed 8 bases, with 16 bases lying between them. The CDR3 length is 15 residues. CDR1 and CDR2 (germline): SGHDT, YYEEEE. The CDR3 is CASSFSKPGTEKLFF. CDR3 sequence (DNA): TGTGCCAGCAGCTTTTCGAAGCCAGGGACGGAAAAACTGTTTTTT.

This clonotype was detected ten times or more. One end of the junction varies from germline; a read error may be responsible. The CDR3 here is CASSLAGGYNEQFF. The CDR3, as DNA: TGTGCCAGCAGCTTAGCGGGGGGATACAATGAGCAGTTCTTC. This chain joins TRBV12-3 or TRBV12-4 and TRBJ2-1, with 10 bases aligning to TRBD2. The length of the CDR3 is 14 residues.

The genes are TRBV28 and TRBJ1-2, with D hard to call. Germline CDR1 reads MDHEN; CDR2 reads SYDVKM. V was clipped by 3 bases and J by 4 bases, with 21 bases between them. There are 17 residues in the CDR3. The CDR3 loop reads CASSFSPYIRGTYGYTF. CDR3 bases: TGTGCCAGCAGTTTTTCACCCTACATACGGGGTACCTATGGCTACACCTTC.

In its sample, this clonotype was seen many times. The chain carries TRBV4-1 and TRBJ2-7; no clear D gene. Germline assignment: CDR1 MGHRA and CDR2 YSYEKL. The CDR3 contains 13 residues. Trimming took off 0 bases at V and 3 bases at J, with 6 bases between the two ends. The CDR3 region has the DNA TGCGCCAGCAGCCAAGATTCAAACTACGAGCAGTACTTC. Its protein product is CASSQDSNYEQYF.

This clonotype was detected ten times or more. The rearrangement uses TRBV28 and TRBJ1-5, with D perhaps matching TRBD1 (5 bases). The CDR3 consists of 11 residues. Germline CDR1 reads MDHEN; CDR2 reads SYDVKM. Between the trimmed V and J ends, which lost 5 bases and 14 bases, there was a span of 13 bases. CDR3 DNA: TGTGCCAGCAGTAACTGGGACGTTAAGCATTTT. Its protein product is CASSNWDVKHF.

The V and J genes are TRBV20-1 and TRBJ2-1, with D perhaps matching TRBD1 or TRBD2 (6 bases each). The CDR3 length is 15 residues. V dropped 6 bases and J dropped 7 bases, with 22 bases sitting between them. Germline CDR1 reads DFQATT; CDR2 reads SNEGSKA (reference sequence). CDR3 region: CSAKRERGARNEQFF. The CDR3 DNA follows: TGCAGTGCCAAACGAGAAAGGGGGGCCAGGAATGAGCAGTTCTTC.

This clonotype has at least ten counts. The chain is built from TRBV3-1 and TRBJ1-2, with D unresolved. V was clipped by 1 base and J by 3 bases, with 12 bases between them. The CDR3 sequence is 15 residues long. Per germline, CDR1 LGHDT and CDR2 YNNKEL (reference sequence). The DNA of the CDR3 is TGTGCCAGCAGCCAAGTCCGGCCAGGCCACTATGGCTACACCTTC. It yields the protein CASSQVRPGHYGYTF.

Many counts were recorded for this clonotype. For the CDR3, the DNA is TGCAGCGTAAGAACGACAGAACTCTATGAAGCTTTCTTT. Encoded protein: CSVRTTELYEAFF. The chain has TRBV29-1 and TRBJ1-1; possible D gene TRBD1, 5 bases. CDR3 length: 13 amino acids. The germline V and J ends were trimmed by 6 bases and 7 bases, with 18 bases remaining between them. Germline CDR1 SQVTM, CDR2 ANQGSEA.

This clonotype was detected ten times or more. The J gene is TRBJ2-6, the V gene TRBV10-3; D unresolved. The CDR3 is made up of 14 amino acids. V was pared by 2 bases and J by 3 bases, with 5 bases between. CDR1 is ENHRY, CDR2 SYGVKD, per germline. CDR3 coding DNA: TGTGCCATCAGTGAGCACGTTGGGGCCAACGTCCTGACTTTC. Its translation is CAISEHVGANVLTF.

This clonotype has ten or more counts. The CDR3 loop reads CASSPSTFGANVLTF. The CDR3 nucleotides read TGCGCCAGCAGCCCGTCCACCTTCGGGGCCAACGTCCTGACTTTC. J is TRBJ2-6 and V is TRBV5-1; the D is unclear. Trimming took 4 bases from V and 4 from J, leaving 12 bases between them. The CDR3 spans 15 residues. Germline V lookup: CDR1 SGHRS, CDR2 YFSETQ.

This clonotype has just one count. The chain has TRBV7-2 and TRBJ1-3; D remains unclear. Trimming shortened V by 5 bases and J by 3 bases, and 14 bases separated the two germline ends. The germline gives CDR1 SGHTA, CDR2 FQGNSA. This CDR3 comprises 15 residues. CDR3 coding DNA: TGTGCCAGCAGCCCGGCAGGCGTCGGTGGAAACACCATATATTTT. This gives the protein CASSPAGVGGNTIYF.

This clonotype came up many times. The CDR3 coding sequence is TGTGCCAGCAGTTTCCCTAGCGGGGGGACGATGGAGACCCAGTACTTC. Residues: CASSFPSGGTMETQYF. This rearrangement joins TRBV28 to TRBJ2-5; TRBD2 aligns across 11 bases. The CDR3 extends over 16 amino acids. Germline V gives CDR1 MDHEN, CDR2 SYDVKM. With 3 bases clipped from V and 5 bases from J, the junction kept 8 bases outside the gene matches.

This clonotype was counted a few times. Here the CDR3 reads CASTPRRGEGINTEAFF. Here the CDR3 DNA reads TGTGCCAGCACCCCACGTCGGGGCGAGGGGATAAACACTGAAGCTTTCTTT. V is TRBV6-5 and J is TRBJ1-1; maybe TRBD1 (5 bases). CDR1 is MNHEY and CDR2 is SVGAGI in the germline V gene. This CDR3 has 17 residues. Deletions cut 7 bases from V and 2 bases from J, with 23 bases between.

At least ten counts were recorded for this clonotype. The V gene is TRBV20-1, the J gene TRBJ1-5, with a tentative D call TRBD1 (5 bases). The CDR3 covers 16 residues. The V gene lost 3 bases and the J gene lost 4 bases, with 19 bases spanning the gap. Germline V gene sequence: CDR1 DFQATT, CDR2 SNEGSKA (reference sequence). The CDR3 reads CSASAAAGVFNQPQHF. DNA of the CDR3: TGCAGTGCTAGTGCGGCGGCGGGGGTGTTTAATCAGCCCCAGCATTTT.

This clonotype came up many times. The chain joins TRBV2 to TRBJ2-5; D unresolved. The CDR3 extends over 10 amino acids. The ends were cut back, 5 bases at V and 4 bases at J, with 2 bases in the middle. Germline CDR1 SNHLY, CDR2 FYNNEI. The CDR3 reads CASSRETQYF. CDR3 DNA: TGTGCCAGCAGTCGAGAGACCCAGTACTTC.

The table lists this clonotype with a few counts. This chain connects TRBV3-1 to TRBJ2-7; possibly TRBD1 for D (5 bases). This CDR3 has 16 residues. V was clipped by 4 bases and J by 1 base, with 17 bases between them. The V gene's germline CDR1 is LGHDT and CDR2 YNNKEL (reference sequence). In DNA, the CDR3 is TGTGCCAGCAGCCCTTCCGACAGAAGGGCTTCCTACGAGCAGTACTTC. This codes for CASSPSDRRASYEQYF.

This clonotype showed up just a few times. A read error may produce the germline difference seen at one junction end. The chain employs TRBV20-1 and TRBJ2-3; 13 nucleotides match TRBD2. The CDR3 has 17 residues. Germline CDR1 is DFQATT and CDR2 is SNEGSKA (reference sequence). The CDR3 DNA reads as TGCAGTGCTAGAGGCCCAGGACTAGCGGGAGACACAAATACGCAGTATTTT. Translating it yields CSARGPGLAGDTNTQYF.